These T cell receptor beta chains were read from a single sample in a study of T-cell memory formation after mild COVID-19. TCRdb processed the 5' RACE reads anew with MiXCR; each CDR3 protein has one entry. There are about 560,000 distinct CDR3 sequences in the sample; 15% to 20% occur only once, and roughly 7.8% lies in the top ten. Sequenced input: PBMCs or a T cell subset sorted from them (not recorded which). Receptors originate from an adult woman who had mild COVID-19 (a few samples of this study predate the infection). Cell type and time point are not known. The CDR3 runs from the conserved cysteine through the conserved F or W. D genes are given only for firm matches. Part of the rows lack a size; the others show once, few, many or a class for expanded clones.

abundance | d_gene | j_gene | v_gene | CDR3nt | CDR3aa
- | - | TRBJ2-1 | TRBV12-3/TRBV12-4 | TGTGCCAGCAGTTTAGTATCGGCGGCTACCCAGTTCTTC | CASSLVSAATQFF
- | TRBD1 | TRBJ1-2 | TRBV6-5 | TGTGCCAGCAGCAATCTACAGGGGGCGCGGAACTATGGCTACACCTTC | CASSNLQGARNYGYTF
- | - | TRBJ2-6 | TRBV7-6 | TGTGCCAGCAGCTTCGGCAGTGCTGGGGCCAACGTCCTGACTTTC | CASSFGSAGANVLTF
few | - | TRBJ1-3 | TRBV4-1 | TGCGCCAGCAGCCAAGATGAGGGGGTGGGGAACACCATATATTTT | CASSQDEGVGNTIYF
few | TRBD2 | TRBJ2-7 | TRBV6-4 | TGTGCCAGCAGTAGACTAGCGGGGGGCCTGACGTCGCAGTACTTC | CASSRLAGGLTSQYF
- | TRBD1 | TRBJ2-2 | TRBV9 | TGTGCCAGCAGCGTAGATACAGGGGGCACCGGGGAGCTGTTTTTT | CASSVDTGGTGELFF
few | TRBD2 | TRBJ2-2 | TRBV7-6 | TGTGCCAGCAGCCTAAGACTAGCAGGTGGCACCGGGGAGCTGTTTTTT | CASSLRLAGGTGELFF
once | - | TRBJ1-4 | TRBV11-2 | TGTGCCAGCAGCTCCGAGGATGAAAAACTGTTTTTT | CASSSEDEKLFF
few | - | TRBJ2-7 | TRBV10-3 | TGTGCCATCAGAAACCCGGGATACGGGGCCTACGAGCAGTACTTC | CAIRNPGYGAYEQYF
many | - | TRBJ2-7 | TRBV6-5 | TGTGCCAGCAGTTTGGTCGGGGGTGGATACGAGCAGTACTTC | CASSLVGGGYEQYF
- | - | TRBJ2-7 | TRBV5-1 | TGCGCCAGCAGCGCGACAGTCTCCTACGAGCAGTACTTC | CASSATVSYEQYF
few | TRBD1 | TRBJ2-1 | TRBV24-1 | TGTGCCACCAGTGATTCGAGGGGGCCTTACAATGAGCAGTTCTTC | CATSDSRGPYNEQFF
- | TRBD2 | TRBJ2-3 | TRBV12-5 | TGTGCTAGTGCCAATCTGGGACTAGCGACAGATACGCAGTATTTT | CASANLGLATDTQYF
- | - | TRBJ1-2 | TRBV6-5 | TGTGCCAGCAGTCACAGGGCGTATGGCTACACCTTC | CASSHRAYGYTF
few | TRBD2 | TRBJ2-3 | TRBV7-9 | TGTGCCAGCAGCTTGGAGAGGGGACTATTGATGGCAGATACGCAGTATTTT | CASSLERGLLMADTQYF
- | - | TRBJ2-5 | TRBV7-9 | TGTGCCAGCAGCTCACAGACCGGGGTCGGAGAGACCCAGTACTTC | CASSSQTGVGETQYF
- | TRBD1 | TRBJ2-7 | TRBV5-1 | TGCGCCAGCAGCTTATCAGGGGGCTTGTACGAGCAGTACTTC | CASSLSGGLYEQYF
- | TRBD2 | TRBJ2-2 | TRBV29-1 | TGCAGCGCTGGACTAGGAGACACCGGGGAGCTGTTTTTT | CSAGLGDTGELFF
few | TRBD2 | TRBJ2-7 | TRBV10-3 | TGTGCCATCAAACAAGGACTAGCGGCGACCTACGAGCAGTACTTC | CAIKQGLAATYEQYF
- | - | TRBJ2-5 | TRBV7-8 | TGTGCCAGCAGCCCAGGTGTGGGGGGAGAGACCCAGTACTTC | CASSPGVGGETQYF
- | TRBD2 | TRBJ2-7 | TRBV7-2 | TGTGCCAGCAGCTTAGATTCAGGGAGGGACGAGCAGTACTTC | CASSLDSGRDEQYF
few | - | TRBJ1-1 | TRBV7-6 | TGTGCCAGCAGCTTAAAGCCGGGGATGAACACTGAAGCTTTCTTT | CASSLKPGMNTEAFF
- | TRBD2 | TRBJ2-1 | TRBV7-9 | TGTGCCAGCAGCATCACAGCGGGAGTTAGAAATGAGCAGTTCTTC | CASSITAGVRNEQFF
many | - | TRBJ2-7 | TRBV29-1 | TGCAGCGCTCGGGACTCAACCTACGAGCAGTACTTC | CSARDSTYEQYF
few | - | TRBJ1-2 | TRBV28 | TGTGCCAGCAGTAGGCAAATGAATGGCTACACCTTC | CASSRQMNGYTF
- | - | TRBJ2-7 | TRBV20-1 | TGCAGTGCTAGAGCCGTCGGGCCCAAGCCCTACGAGCAGTACTTC | CSARAVGPKPYEQYF
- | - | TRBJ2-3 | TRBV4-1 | TGCGCCAGCAGCCGAGAGGTTCCGGGACTCACTAGCACAGATACGCAGTATTTT | CASSREVPGLTSTDTQYF
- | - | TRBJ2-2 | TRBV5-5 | TGTGCCAGCAGCTTAAAGGCAGTCGCCAACACCGGGGAGCTGTTTTTT | CASSLKAVANTGELFF
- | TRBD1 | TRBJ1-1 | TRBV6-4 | TGTGCCAGCAGTCCGGACAGGGGGCGTATAGCTTTCTTT | CASSPDRGRIAFF
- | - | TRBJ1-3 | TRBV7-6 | TGTGCCAGCAGCTTAGGGCAGGGAGTCTCTGGAAACACCATATATTTT | CASSLGQGVSGNTIYF
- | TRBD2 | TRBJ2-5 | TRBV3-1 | TGTGCCAGCAGAGGACTAGCGATAGAGACCCAGTACTTC | CASRGLAIETQYF
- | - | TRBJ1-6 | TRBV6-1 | TGTGCCAGCAGTGAAGCTTGGACCGGTTATAATTCACCCCTCCACTTT | CASSEAWTGYNSPLHF
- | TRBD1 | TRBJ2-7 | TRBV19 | TGTGCCGGTTATACAGGGGTTCGGAACGAGCAGTACTTC | CAGYTGVRNEQYF
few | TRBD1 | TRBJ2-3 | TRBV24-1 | TGTGCCACCAGTGATATGTCACGGACAGGGAGAGATACGCAGTATTTT | CATSDMSRTGRDTQYF
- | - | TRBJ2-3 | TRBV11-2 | TGTGCCAGCAGCTCCTTCTTCTGGAACCTTACGCAGTATTTT | CASSSFFWNLTQYF
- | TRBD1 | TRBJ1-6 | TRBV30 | TGTGCCTGGGGGGGACAGGGAGTACCCCTCCACTTT | CAWGGQGVPLHF
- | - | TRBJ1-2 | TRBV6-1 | TGTGCCAGCAGCTATACCGGGACGGCTTATGGCTACACCTTC | CASSYTGTAYGYTF
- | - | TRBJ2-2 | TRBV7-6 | TGTGCCAGCAGCCTTCGACTGACAAAGGGCACCGGGGAGCTGTTTTTT | CASSLRLTKGTGELFF
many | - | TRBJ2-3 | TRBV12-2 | TGTGCAAGTCGCTTGACTAGCGTGAGCACAGATACGCAGTATTTT | CASRLTSVSTDTQYF
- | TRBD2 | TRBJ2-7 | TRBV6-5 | TGTGCCAGCAGTTACAGTCGGCTAGCGGAGGGGCCCTACGAGCAGTACTTC | CASSYSRLAEGPYEQYF
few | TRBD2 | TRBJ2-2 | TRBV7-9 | TGTGCCAGCAGCCCGGGACTAGCGTCCGGGGAGCTGTTTTTT | CASSPGLASGELFF
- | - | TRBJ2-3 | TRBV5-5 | TGTGCCAGCAGCTTGCAGACGGATACAGATACGCAGTATTTT | CASSLQTDTDTQYF